The subject of this entry is one T cell receptor (beta chain). Antigen unknown. This sample is part of a study of OX40 agonist ivuxolimab in advanced cancers. Background on the study: Of the participants, 40% had some prior anti-PD-1, anti-PD-L1 or anti-CTLA-4 therapy, which was allowed. Overall study findings and caveats: Antigen specificity remained undetermined for the expanded peripheral T cells.

Only in-frame clones appear in the TCRdb table, and some are missing; sequencing was by immunoSEQ multiplex PCR. The sample shows tens of thousands of clones, about 87% of them seen only once. Germline loops: CDR1 SQVTM, CDR2 ANQGSEA. The CDR3 covers 15 residues. V lost 5 bases, J lost 0 bases, and 14 bases lay in between. The chain is built from TRBV29-1 and TRBJ2-1, with D tentatively TRBD2 (5 bases). This sequence originates from an adult with an advanced solid tumor such as melanoma, head and neck, liver or kidney cancer. The sequencing used CD4+ or CD8+ T cells sorted from blood, collected in a trial of the OX40 agonist ivuxolimab. The CDR3 region has the DNA TGCAGCGTTATCCGGGGAGCCAGCTCCTACAATGAGCAGTTCTTC. The encoded protein is CSVIRGASSYNEQFF.